These T cell receptor beta chains were read from a single sample in a study of blood T cell repertoires in COVID-19. Assay: immunoSEQ multiplex PCR; the TCRdb copy retains only in-frame clones and omits some. This table holds some 50,000 clones, 86% found once. Sequencing input: peripheral blood. These TCRs come from a human donor in a cohort sampled during active COVID-19. CDR3s leave out the opening cysteine and the closing phenylalanine or tryptophan. A D gene is named only where the DNA matches it firmly. Size values are once, few and many counts, or a class for expanded clones, and some rows have none.

>TRBD2|TRBV7-7|TRBJ2-5|-
ASSLGLAGGPAETQY
>TRBD1|TRBV30|TRBJ1-1|-
AWKITGVGTEAF
>TRBD1|TRBV18|TRBJ1-1|-
ASSGDRVGTEAF
>-|TRBV21-1|TRBJ2-7|-
ASSNRTSGYEQY
>-|TRBV18|TRBJ1-1|-
ASSPSPIEYNTEAF
>-|TRBV7-2|TRBJ1-2|-
ASSPKRGYGYT
>TRBD1|TRBV6-2/TRBV6-3|TRBJ1-2|-
ASSYSQGATNYGYT
>-|TRBV7-9|TRBJ1-1|-
ASSLAGQSFGTEAF
>TRBD1|TRBV5-6|TRBJ1-4|-
ASSSPGDSENEKLF
>TRBD1|TRBV2|TRBJ2-7|-
ASSGTGYGEQY
>TRBD1|TRBV19|TRBJ1-2|-
ASTRTGDYGYT
>TRBD1|TRBV3-1/TRBV3-2|TRBJ1-5|few
ASSLGTGGNQPQH
>-|TRBV5-6|TRBJ2-5|-
ASSFGQTAQETQY
>TRBD1|TRBV10-3|TRBJ1-5|-
AISGTGNSNQPQH
>TRBD2|TRBV10-2|TRBJ2-2|-
ASSQAGRYTGELF
>-|TRBV6-5|TRBJ2-3|-
ASTAGYGGDTQY
>TRBD1|TRBV30|TRBJ1-5|-
AWSVPSAGGNQPQH